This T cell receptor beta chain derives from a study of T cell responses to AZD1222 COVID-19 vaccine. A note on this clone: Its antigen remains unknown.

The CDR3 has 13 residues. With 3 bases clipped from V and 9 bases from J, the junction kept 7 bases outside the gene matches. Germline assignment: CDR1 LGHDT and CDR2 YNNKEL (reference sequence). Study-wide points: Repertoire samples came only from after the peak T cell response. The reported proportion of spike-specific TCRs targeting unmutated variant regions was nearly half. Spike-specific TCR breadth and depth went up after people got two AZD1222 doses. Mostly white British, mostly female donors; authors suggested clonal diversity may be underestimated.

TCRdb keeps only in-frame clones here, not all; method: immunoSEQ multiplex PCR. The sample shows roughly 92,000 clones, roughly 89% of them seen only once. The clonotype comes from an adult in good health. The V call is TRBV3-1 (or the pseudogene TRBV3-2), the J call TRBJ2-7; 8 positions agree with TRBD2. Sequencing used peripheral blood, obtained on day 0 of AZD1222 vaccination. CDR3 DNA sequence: TGTGCCAGCAGCCATACCGGGGGGGCCGTGCAGTACTTC. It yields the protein CASSHTGGAVQYF.